The 11 T cell receptor beta chains given below trace back to one sample, sequenced in a study of T cell changes during pregnancy in multiple sclerosis. Data came from immunoSEQ multiplex PCR; TCRdb stores just in-frame clones and leaves some out. In the table there are roughly 24,000 clones, over 75% of which are singletons. Sequencing was performed on CD8+ T cells from peripheral blood mononuclear cells, taken after pregnancy. These TCRs come from a female donor with multiple sclerosis, enrolled in a pregnancy study.

This chain joins TRBV6-1 and TRBJ2-7, with 12 bases that match TRBD1. The germline gives CDR1 MNHNS, CDR2 SASEGT. With 10 bases clipped from V and 4 bases from J, the junction kept 11 bases outside the gene matches. This CDR3 comprises 15 residues. This CDR3 is CAIFTPGQGAYEQYF. The CDR3 DNA follows: TGTGCCATCTTTACCCCGGGACAGGGGGCTTACGAGCAGTACTTC.

V is TRBV5-6 and J is TRBJ2-7, with D perhaps TRBD2 (5 bases). Germline CDR1 SGHDT, CDR2 YYEEEE. The V gene lost 5 bases and the J gene lost 2 bases, with 11 bases spanning the gap. This CDR3 is built from 13 residues. CDR3 coding DNA: TGTGCCAGCAGTGAGGGCCACACCTACGAGCAGTACTTC. Residues: CASSEGHTYEQYF.

J is TRBJ2-1 and V is TRBV9; 7 positions agree with TRBD2. The CDR3 totals 17 residues. CDR1 SGDLS and CDR2 YYNGEE come from the germline V gene. V was clipped by 0 bases and J by 5 bases; unmatched bases: 11. The CDR3 sequence: CASSVEGRGPPNNEQFF. The CDR3 nucleotides are TGTGCCAGCAGCGTAGAGGGGAGGGGACCCCCTAACAATGAGCAGTTCTTC.

This clone was seen a handful of times. The J gene is TRBJ2-3, the V gene TRBV9; 7 bases align to TRBD2. The junction had 4 bases not matched to a gene; V was cut back by 6 bases and J by 3 bases. CDR1 is SGDLS and CDR2 is YYNGEE in the germline V gene. The CDR3 covers 13 residues. CDR3 nucleotides: TGTGCCAGCACCGACGGGAGGACAGATACGCAGTATTTT. Translating gives CASTDGRTDTQYF. The complete variable domain, with remaining parts taken from reference TRBV9 and TRBJ2-3, reads DSGVTQTPKHLITATGQRVTLRCSPRSGDLSVYWYQQSLDQGLQFLIQYYNGEERAKGNILERFSAQQFPDLHSELNLSSLELGDSALYFCASTDGRTDTQYFGPGTRLTVL.

This sequence joins TRBV29-1 and TRBJ2-5; 8 bases map to TRBD1. V shed 3 bases, J shed 2 bases, and the junction held 8 bases outside the gene matches. Germline assignment: CDR1 SQVTM and CDR2 ANQGSEA. This CDR3 region has 15 residues. Here the CDR3 reads CSVEWFDRGQETQYF. CDR3 nucleotides: TGCAGCGTTGAGTGGTTCGACAGGGGTCAAGAGACCCAGTACTTC.

The chain links TRBV6-1 to TRBJ1-3, with D hard to call. The CDR3 runs 18 residues. Germline V gene sequence: CDR1 MNHNS, CDR2 SASEGT. V was clipped by 3 bases and J by 0 bases, with 18 bases between them. The CDR3, as DNA: TGTGCCAGCAGTGACGGGGTCGCGGTCACCGACTCTGGAAACACCATATATTTT. Translation gives CASSDGVAVTDSGNTIYF.

The chain couples TRBV5-6 to TRBJ1-1; D gene unclear. The CDR3 covers 12 residues. Germline loops: CDR1 SGHDT, CDR2 YYEEEE. V was trimmed by 2 bases and J by 1 base, leaving 3 bases between them. This CDR3 reads CASSFGNTEAFF. CDR3 nucleotides: TGTGCCAGCAGCTTCGGGAACACTGAAGCTTTCTTT.

The V gene is TRBV5-1, the J gene TRBJ2-7; D unclear. From germline, CDR1 is SGHRS and CDR2 YFSETQ. The V and J ends lost 0 bases and 2 bases respectively, with 12 bases between them. There are 15 residues in the CDR3. This CDR3 reads CASSLGPGGTYEQYF. CDR3 DNA: TGCGCCAGCAGCTTGGGACCCGGCGGAACCTACGAGCAGTACTTC.

V usage is TRBV7-9 and J usage is TRBJ2-2, with D perhaps TRBD2 (6 bases). V gave up 6 bases and J gave up 5 bases, with 25 bases separating them. CDR1 and CDR2 from the germline V gene are SEHNR and FQNEAQ (reference sequence). This CDR3 has 18 amino acids. The CDR3 protein is CASRGGPRPGITTGELFF. The DNA of the CDR3 is TGTGCCAGCAGGGGAGGCCCGCGGCCTGGGATTACTACCGGGGAGCTGTTTTTT. The whole variable domain, remainder taken from reference TRBV7-9 and TRBJ2-2, is DTGVSQNPRHKITKRGQNVTFRCDPISEHNRLYWYRQTLGQGPEFLTYFQNEAQLEKSRLLSDRFSAERPKGSFSTLEIQRTEQGDSAMYLCASRGGPRPGITTGELFFGEGSRLTVL.

The chain employs TRBV27 and TRBJ1-3; D not resolved. Deletions cut 3 bases from V and 4 bases from J, with 7 bases between. CDR1 is MNHEY and CDR2 is SMNVEV in the germline V gene (reference sequence). The CDR3 is 13 amino acids. The CDR3, as DNA: TGTGCCAGCAGTTTTACAGTCGGAAACACCATATATTTT. This encodes CASSFTVGNTIYF.

The rearrangement links TRBV27 to TRBJ2-3, with 13 bases identical to TRBD2. CDR3 length: 17 residues. Germline assignment: CDR1 MNHEY and CDR2 SMNVEV (reference sequence). V was clipped by 2 bases and J by 4 bases; unmatched bases: 6. CDR3 residues: CASSLIGLAGVADTQYF. CDR3 in DNA: TGTGCCAGCAGTTTAATCGGACTAGCGGGAGTGGCAGATACGCAGTATTTT.